The 6 T cell receptor beta chains in this list originate from one sample, sequenced in a study of blood T cell repertoires in COVID-19. TCRdb's table, derived via immunoSEQ multiplex PCR, lists solely in-frame clones and lacks some. This sample has 360,000 or so clones, with 85% to 90% found just once. The specimen was PBMCs or T cells enriched from blood (not recorded which). These receptor sequences come from a woman aged 25 to 39 who had been exposed to COVID-19.

This sequence joins TRBV11-3 and TRBJ2-5; 7 nucleotides agree with TRBD2. The CDR3 has 16 amino acids. V gave up 7 bases and J gave up 4 bases; unmatched junction bases: 15. Germline CDR1 SGHNT, CDR2 YENEEA. In nucleotides, the CDR3 is TGTGCCAGCAAGCCGCAACATGCGGGAGTGGGAGAGACCCAGTACTTC. Translation: CASKPQHAGVGETQYF. The full variable domain, rest sourced from reference TRBV11-3 and TRBJ2-5, is EAGVVQSPRYKIIEKKQPVAFWCNPISGHNTLYWYLQNLGQGPELLIRYENEEAVDDSQLPKDRFSAERLKGVDSTLKIQPAELGDSAVYLCASKPQHAGVGETQYFGPGTRLLVL.

The chain has TRBV19 and TRBJ1-5, with TRBD1 matching over 8 bases. The germline V gene has CDR1 LNHDA and CDR2 SQIVND (reference sequence). The CDR3 runs to 14 residues. The V gene end was trimmed by 5 bases and the J gene end by 10 bases; junction bases not matched to a gene: 10. In DNA, the CDR3 is TGTGCCAGTAGTGCCGGACAGGGTGGAGGACCCCAGCATTTT. Translating it yields CASSAGQGGGPQHF.

The V call is TRBV7-9, the J call TRBJ1-5; D not resolved. In germline, CDR1 is SEHNR, CDR2 FQNEAQ (reference sequence). The CDR3 loop spans 12 amino acids. V lost 5 bases and J lost 6, with 8 bases in between. Written as DNA, the CDR3 is TGTGCCAGCAGCAGGGCGGCTCAGCCCCAGCATTTT. It translates to CASSRAAQPQHF.

This chain links TRBV29-1 with TRBJ2-1, with TRBD1 identical over 7 bases. The CDR3 is made up of 14 amino acids. Germline trimming cut 4 bases from V and 0 bases from J; bases unmatched to any gene: 3. Germline CDR1 is SQVTM and CDR2 is ANQGSEA. The DNA of the CDR3 is TGCAGCGTTGCACAGGGGATCTCCTACAATGAGCAGTTCTTC. It is translated as CSVAQGISYNEQFF.

The chain uses TRBV28 and TRBJ2-7, with 12 bases fitting TRBD2. The J segment lost 5 bases and the V segment lost 5 bases, leaving 7 bases of the junction unmatched. Germline CDR1 is MDHEN and CDR2 is SYDVKM. This CDR3 is built from 15 residues. Here the CDR3 reads CASSPSGRGFDEQYF. The DNA for the CDR3 is TGTGCCAGCAGTCCTAGCGGGAGGGGCTTCGACGAGCAGTACTTC. Full variable domain (outside the CDR3, taken from reference TRBV28 and TRBJ2-7): DVKVTQSSRYLVKRTGEKVFLECVQDMDHENMFWYRQDPGLGLRLIYFSYDVKMKEKGDIPEGYSVSREKKERFSLILESASTNQTSMYLCASSPSGRGFDEQYFGPGTRLTVT.

This chain links TRBV4-2 with TRBJ2-3; 7 nucleotides align to TRBD2. The CDR3 length is 16 residues. Unmatched junction bases numbered 4, after V lost 1 base and J lost 0 bases. Per germline, CDR1 LGHNA and CDR2 YNFKEQ. In DNA form, the CDR3 reads TGTGCCAGCAGCCAAGTTGGGGACTATAGCACAGATACGCAGTATTTT. Amino acid sequence: CASSQVGDYSTDTQYF.